One sample yielded the 18 T cell receptor beta chains listed below, sequenced in a study of shared clonotypes between healthy human individuals. Only CD45RO-negative cells positively selected for CCR7 counted as naive CD8 cells, so terminally differentiated effector memory CD45RA+ cells were excluded. Only in-frame clones appear in the TCRdb table, and some are missing; sequencing was by immunoSEQ multiplex PCR. The sample contains some 2.1 million clones, just under 95% of which appear only once. Sequenced input: naive CD8+ T cells sorted from blood. All receptors come from a man aged 18 to 29 in good health.

The CDR3 coding sequence is TGTGCCAGCAGGGTACAGGGACGGACCTACGAGCAGTACTTC. This translates into CASRVQGRTYEQYF. The chain links TRBV28 to TRBJ2-7, with D perhaps TRBD1 (6 bases). V was trimmed by 6 bases and J by 2 bases, leaving 14 bases between them. This CDR3 is 14 amino acids long. In germline, CDR1 is MDHEN, CDR2 SYDVKM.

This rearrangement joins TRBV7-8 to TRBJ1-5, with 7 bases identical to TRBD1. In germline, CDR1 is SGHVS, CDR2 FQNEAQ. J lost 7 bases, V lost 4 bases, and 10 bases had no gene match. This CDR3 is built from 15 residues. Written as DNA, the CDR3 is TGTGCCAGCAGCTCCGGGACAGTCGATCAACAGCCCCAGCATTTT. Its protein product is CASSSGTVDQQPQHF.

The rearrangement links TRBV27 to TRBJ2-7, with a possible D match to TRBD1 (6 bases). Germline loops: CDR1 MNHEY, CDR2 SMNVEV (reference sequence). Trimming took off 7 bases at V and 6 bases at J, with 10 bases between the two ends. This CDR3 spans 11 amino acids. The CDR3 sequence: CASKGRGEQYF. The CDR3 DNA sequence: TGTGCCAGCAAGGGCAGGGGCGAGCAGTACTTC.

This chain joins TRBV6-5 and TRBJ2-2, with D uncertain. The CDR3 loop spans 14 amino acids. Between the trimmed V and J ends, which lost 4 bases and 3 bases, there was a span of 9 bases. CDR1 and CDR2 from the germline V gene are MNHEY and SVGAGI. CDR3 sequence (DNA): TGTGCCAGCAGTTTCATGGTGGACACCGGGGAGCTGTTTTTT. Encoded protein: CASSFMVDTGELFF.

CDR3 region: CASSGSTDTQYF. CDR3 bases: TGTGCCAGCAGTGGAAGCACAGATACGCAGTATTTT. The rearrangement uses TRBV6-1 and TRBJ2-3; D unclear. The CDR3 has 12 residues. CDR1 and CDR2 from the germline V gene are MNHNS and SASEGT. Trimming left V 4 bases short and J 0 bases short, with 2 bases between.

The rearrangement links TRBV7-9 to TRBJ2-7; D remains unclear. The V and J ends lost 6 bases and 3 bases respectively, with 18 bases between them. CDR3 length: 15 amino acids. Germline CDR1 and CDR2: SEHNR and FQNEAQ (reference sequence). The CDR3 loop reads CASSSTSPTHYEQYF. CDR3 coding DNA: TGTGCCAGCAGTTCGACCTCTCCGACGCACTACGAGCAGTACTTC.

The chain couples TRBV10-3 to TRBJ1-4; no firm D call. Germline-derived CDR1 and CDR2 are ENHRY and SYGVKD. There are 14 residues in the CDR3. V was clipped by 6 bases and J by 8 bases, with 16 bases between them. The CDR3 is CAIRRELIGEKLFF. The CDR3 bases are TGTGCCATCAGGAGGGAGTTAATAGGGGAAAAACTGTTTTTT.

The V call is TRBV14, the J call TRBJ2-3; D remains unclear. Trimming pared 2 bases from V and 2 bases from J, leaving 8 bases between. Germline CDR1 and CDR2: SGHDN and FVKESK. There are 14 residues in the CDR3. The DNA for the CDR3 is TGTGCCAGCAGCCAATTAGGGCACACAGATACGCAGTATTTT. This encodes CASSQLGHTDTQYF.

The V call is TRBV6-5, the J call TRBJ2-1; D ambiguous. Germline V gene lookup returns CDR1 MNHEY and CDR2 SVGAGI. The CDR3 consists of 13 residues. V lost 6 bases and J lost 5, with 11 bases in between. CDR3 region: CASSSTADNEQFF. In DNA, the CDR3 is TGTGCCAGCAGCTCGACGGCGGACAATGAGCAGTTCTTC.

The chain carries TRBV4-3 and TRBJ2-7; D might be TRBD2 (7 bases). V was cut by 3 bases and J by 3 bases, with 30 bases left in between. CDR1 and CDR2 (germline): LGHNA, YSLEER. The CDR3 consists of 20 residues. The CDR3 DNA reads as TGCGCCAGCAGCCAGGCAAAGGGGGGGCGCCATTCCGCTGGAATCTACGAGCAGTACTTC. It yields the protein CASSQAKGGRHSAGIYEQYF.

The chain carries TRBV27 and TRBJ1-5, with 10 nucleotides matching TRBD1. Germline V lookup: CDR1 MNHEY, CDR2 SMNVEV (reference sequence). This CDR3 is 15 amino acids long. J lost 6 bases, V lost 5 bases, and 7 bases had no gene match. The CDR3 spells CASSPTGGALQPQHF. The CDR3 DNA sequence: TGTGCCAGCAGTCCGACAGGGGGCGCGCTTCAGCCCCAGCATTTT.

The chain uses TRBV9 and TRBJ1-6, with unresolved D. This CDR3 is 13 amino acids long. Germline V gene lookup returns CDR1 SGDLS and CDR2 YYNGEE. V lost 4 bases and J lost 10, with 12 bases in between. The CDR3 DNA reads as TGTGCCAGCAGCCCCGGAGTCGAATCACCCCTCCACTTT. It specifies CASSPGVESPLHF.

This rearrangement joins TRBV27 to TRBJ2-1; D is uncertain. Germline loops: CDR1 MNHEY, CDR2 SMNVEV (reference sequence). Between the trimmed V and J ends, which lost 6 bases and 5 bases, there was a span of 14 bases. The CDR3 extends over 14 amino acids. The CDR3 protein is CASRDRLRDNEQFF. Here the CDR3 DNA reads TGTGCCAGCAGAGACCGATTAAGAGACAATGAGCAGTTCTTC.

V usage is TRBV28 and J usage is TRBJ2-3; 7 bases map to TRBD2. The CDR3 spans 17 residues. Germline CDR1 is MDHEN and CDR2 is SYDVKM. V was pared by 5 bases and J by 6 bases, with 17 bases of the junction left unmatched. The CDR3: CASSHGTNPYLTDTQYF. The CDR3 DNA is TGTGCCAGCAGTCACGGGACTAATCCTTATTTAACGGATACGCAGTATTTT. Looking up the rest from reference TRBV28 and TRBJ2-3 gives the full variable domain: DVKVTQSSRYLVKRTGEKVFLECVQDMDHENMFWYRQDPGLGLRLIYFSYDVKMKEKGDIPEGYSVSREKKERFSLILESASTNQTSMYLCASSHGTNPYLTDTQYFGPGTRLTVL.

The gene calls are TRBV10-1 and TRBJ2-1; 8 bases match TRBD2. Germline V lookup: CDR1 WNHNN, CDR2 SYGVQD (reference sequence). The ends lost 5 bases at V and 7 bases at J; junction bases unmatched: 7. The CDR3 runs to 14 residues. CDR3 residues: CASSLSGSGNEQFF. The CDR3 DNA is TGCGCCAGCAGTCTCAGCGGGAGTGGTAATGAGCAGTTCTTC.

The rearrangement links TRBV7-8 to TRBJ2-7; D unclear. The CDR3 runs to 13 residues. V shed 1 base and J shed 4 bases, with 8 bases lying between them. Germline V gene sequence: CDR1 SGHVS, CDR2 FQNEAQ. CDR3 sequence: CASSLEGRYEQYF. Written as DNA, the CDR3 is TGTGCCAGCAGCTTAGAGGGCAGGTACGAGCAGTACTTC.

The sample holds one count of this clone. This chain connects TRBV5-6 to TRBJ1-4, with a tentative D call TRBD1 (5 bases). The length of the CDR3 is 16 residues. V shed 0 bases and J shed 4 bases, with 13 bases lying between them. Germline CDR1 SGHDT, CDR2 YYEEEE. The CDR3 region is CASSLEEGSFNEKLFF. The CDR3 coding sequence is TGTGCCAGCAGCTTGGAGGAGGGGAGCTTTAATGAAAAACTGTTTTTT.

The chain employs TRBV19 and TRBJ1-1; no clear D gene. This CDR3 is 11 amino acids long. Germline V CDR1 and CDR2: LNHDA, SQIVND (reference sequence). Trimming removed 8 bases at V and 6 bases at J, with 10 bases between. The CDR3 loop is CASDEGSEAFF. The CDR3 DNA follows: TGTGCCAGTGATGAAGGCTCTGAAGCTTTCTTT. The whole variable domain, remainder taken from reference TRBV19 and TRBJ1-1, is DGGITQSPKYLFRKEGQNVTLSCEQNLNHDAMYWYRQDPGQGLRLIYYSQIVNDFQKGDIAEGYSVSREKKESFPLTVTSAQKNPTAFYLCASDEGSEAFFGQGTRLTVV.